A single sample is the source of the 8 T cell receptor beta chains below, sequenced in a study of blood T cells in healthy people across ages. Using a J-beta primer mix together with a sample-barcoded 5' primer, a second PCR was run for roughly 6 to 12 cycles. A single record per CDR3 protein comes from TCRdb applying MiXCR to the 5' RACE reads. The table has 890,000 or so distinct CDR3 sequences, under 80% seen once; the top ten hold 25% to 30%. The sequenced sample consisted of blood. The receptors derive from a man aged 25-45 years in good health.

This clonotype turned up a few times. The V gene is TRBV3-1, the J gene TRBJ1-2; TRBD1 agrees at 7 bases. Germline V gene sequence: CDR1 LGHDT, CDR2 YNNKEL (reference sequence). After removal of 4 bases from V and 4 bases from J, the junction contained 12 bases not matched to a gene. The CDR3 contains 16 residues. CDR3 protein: CASSRSRDSGPYGYTF. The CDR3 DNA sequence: TGTGCCAGCAGCCGGAGCCGGGACAGCGGTCCCTATGGCTACACCTTC.

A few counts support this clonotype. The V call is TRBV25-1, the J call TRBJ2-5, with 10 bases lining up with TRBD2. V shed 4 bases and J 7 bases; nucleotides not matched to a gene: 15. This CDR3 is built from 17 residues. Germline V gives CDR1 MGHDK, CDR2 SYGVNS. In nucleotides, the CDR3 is TGTGCCAGCAGTGCCTCTGGGATAGCGGGGGGCTCGGGGACCCAGTACTTC. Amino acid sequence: CASSASGIAGGSGTQYF.

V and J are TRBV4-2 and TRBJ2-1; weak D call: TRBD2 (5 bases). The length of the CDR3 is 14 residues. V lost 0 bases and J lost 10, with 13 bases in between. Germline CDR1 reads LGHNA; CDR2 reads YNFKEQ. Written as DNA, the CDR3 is TGTGCCAGCAGCCAAGATCTCCCGCAGCGGGAGCAGTTCTTC. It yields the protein CASSQDLPQREQFF.

CDR3 in amino acids: CASNRAVATNEKLFF. DNA for the CDR3: TGTGCCAGCAACCGAGCAGTAGCAACTAATGAAAAACTGTTTTTT. The chain recombines TRBV25-1 with TRBJ1-4; D not certain. V was pared by 7 bases and J by 0 bases, with 12 bases between. This CDR3 is 15 amino acids long. Germline loops: CDR1 MGHDK, CDR2 SYGVNS.

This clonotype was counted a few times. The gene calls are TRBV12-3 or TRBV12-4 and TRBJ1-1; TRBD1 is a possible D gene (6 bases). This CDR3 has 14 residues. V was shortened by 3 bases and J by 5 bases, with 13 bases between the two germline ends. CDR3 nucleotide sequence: TGTGCCAGCAGTTTTAAGGGGGGCCGGACTGAAGCTTTCTTT. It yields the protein CASSFKGGRTEAFF.

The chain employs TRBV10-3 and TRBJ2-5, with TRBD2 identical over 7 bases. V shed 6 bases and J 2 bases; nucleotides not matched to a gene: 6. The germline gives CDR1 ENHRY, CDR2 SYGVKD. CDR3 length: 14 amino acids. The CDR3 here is CAISPGTTQETQYF. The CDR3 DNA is TGTGCCATCAGCCCCGGGACTACTCAAGAGACCCAGTACTTC.

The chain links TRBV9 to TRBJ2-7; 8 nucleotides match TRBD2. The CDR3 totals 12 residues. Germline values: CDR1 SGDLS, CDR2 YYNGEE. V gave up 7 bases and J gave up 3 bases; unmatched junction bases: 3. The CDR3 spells CASGAGDYEQYF. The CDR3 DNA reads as TGTGCCAGCGGAGCGGGGGACTACGAGCAGTACTTC.

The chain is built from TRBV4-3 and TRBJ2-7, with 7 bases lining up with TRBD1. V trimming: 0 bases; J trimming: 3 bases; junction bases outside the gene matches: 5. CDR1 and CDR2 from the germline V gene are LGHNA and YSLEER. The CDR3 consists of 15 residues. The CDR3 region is CASSQDWTGIYEQYF. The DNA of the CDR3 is TGCGCCAGCAGCCAAGATTGGACAGGTATCTACGAGCAGTACTTC.